This TCR beta chain was sequenced for a study of PD-1 blockade in classical Hodgkin lymphoma. CDR3 length: 14 residues. Trimming stripped 3 bases from V and 2 bases from J, with 11 bases between. The V gene's germline CDR1 is SGHKS and CDR2 YYEKEE (reference sequence). Measured with immunoSEQ multiplex PCR; TCRdb has only the in-frame clones, and not every one. This sample has about 60,000 clones, with roughly 90% found just once. Each patient relapsed following autologous stem cell transplantation, and prior brentuximab vedotin exposure differed. The chain recombines TRBV5-5 with TRBJ2-5; D remains unclear. Sample: peripheral blood mononuclear cells (PBMCs), taken at baseline. The TCR originated in a human donor with classical Hodgkin lymphoma. The CDR3 DNA reads TGTGCCAGCAGCTCCCCAAGACAACAAGAGACCCAGTACTTC. Encoded protein: CASSSPRQQETQYF.